This T cell receptor beta chain was found in a study of regulatory T cells in long-lasting Graves disease. Indicated time point: newly diagnosed GD, antithyroid drugs for less than 3 months. Researchers made the TCR library from RNA that was extracted from PBMCs. Concerning this clonotype: The junction differs from germline at one of its ends, possibly a read error.

Investigators prepared the TCR beta libraries by applying iRepertoire HTBI primers and Arm-PCR of CDR3 regions. TCRdb called the multiplex PCR reads again in MiXCR, with one record for every CDR3 protein. The data hold approximately 250,000 distinct CDR3 sequences, with about 18% observed a single time. Germline V gene data show CDR1 as MNHGY and CDR2 as SVAAGI. This CDR3 contains 14 residues. The receptor was isolated from a female donor with Graves disease. This specimen was peripheral blood mononuclear cells (PBMCs), taken at new diagnosis, from a patient treated with antithyroid drugs. The chain recombines TRBV6-9 with TRBJ1-3, with D perhaps matching TRBD1 (5 bases). The DNA of the CDR3 is TGTGTCAGCAGTTCGACGGACACGCAAAACACCATATATTTT. It is translated as CVSSSTDTQNTIYF.